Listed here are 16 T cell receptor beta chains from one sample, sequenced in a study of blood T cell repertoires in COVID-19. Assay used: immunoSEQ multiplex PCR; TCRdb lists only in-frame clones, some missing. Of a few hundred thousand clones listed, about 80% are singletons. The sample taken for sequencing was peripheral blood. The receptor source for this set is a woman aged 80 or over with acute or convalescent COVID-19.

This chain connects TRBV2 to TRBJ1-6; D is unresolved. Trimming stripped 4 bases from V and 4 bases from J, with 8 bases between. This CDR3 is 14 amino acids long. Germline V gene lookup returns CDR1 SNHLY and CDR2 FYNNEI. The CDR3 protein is CASSGLQYNSPLHF. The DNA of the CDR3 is TGTGCCAGCAGTGGTTTACAGTATAATTCACCCCTCCACTTT.

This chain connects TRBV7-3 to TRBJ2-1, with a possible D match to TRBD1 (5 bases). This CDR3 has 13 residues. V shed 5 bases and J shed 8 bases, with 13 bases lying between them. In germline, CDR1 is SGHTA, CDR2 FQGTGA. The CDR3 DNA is TGTGCCAGCAGCCGTACTCAGGGCTATGAGCAGTTCTTC. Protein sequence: CASSRTQGYEQFF.

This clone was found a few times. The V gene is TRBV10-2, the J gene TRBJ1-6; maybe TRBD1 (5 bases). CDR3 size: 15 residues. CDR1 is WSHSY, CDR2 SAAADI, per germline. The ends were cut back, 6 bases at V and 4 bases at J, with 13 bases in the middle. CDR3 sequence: CASRDIRVYNSPLHF. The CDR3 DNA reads TGCGCCAGCAGAGACATCAGGGTGTATAATTCACCCCTCCACTTT.

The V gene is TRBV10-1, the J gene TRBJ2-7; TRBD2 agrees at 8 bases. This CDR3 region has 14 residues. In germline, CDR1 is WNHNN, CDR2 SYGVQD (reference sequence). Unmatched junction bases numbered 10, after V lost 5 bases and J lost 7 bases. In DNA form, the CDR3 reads TGCGCCAGCAGTTTAAGTAGCGGGGTAGTGGAGCAGTACTTC. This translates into CASSLSSGVVEQYF.

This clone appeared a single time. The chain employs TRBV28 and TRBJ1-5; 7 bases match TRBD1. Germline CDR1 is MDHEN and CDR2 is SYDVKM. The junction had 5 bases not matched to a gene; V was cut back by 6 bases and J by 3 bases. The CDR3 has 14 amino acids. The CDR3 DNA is TGTGCCAGCAGACAGACAGGGAACAATCAGCCCCAGCATTTT. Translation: CASRQTGNNQPQHF.

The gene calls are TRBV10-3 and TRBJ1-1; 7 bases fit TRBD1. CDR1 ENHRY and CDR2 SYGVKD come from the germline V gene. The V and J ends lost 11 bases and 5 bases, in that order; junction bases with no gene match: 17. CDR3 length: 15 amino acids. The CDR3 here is CASRGAGGVQTEAFF. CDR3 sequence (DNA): TGTGCCTCCCGAGGGGCAGGGGGAGTCCAAACTGAAGCTTTCTTT.

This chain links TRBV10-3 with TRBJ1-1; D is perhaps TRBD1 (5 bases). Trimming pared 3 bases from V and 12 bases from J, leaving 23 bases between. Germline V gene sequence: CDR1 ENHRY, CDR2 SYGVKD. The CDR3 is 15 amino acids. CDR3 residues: CAISDLDGQSLKSFF. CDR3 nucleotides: TGTGCCATCAGTGACTTGGACGGACAATCCCTGAAATCTTTCTTT.

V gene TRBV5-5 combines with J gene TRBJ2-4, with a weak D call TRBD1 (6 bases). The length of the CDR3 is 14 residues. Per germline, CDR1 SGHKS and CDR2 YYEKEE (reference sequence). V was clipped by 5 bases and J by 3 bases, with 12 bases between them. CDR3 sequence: CASSSYRDKNIQYF. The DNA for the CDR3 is TGTGCCAGCAGTTCCTACAGGGACAAAAACATTCAGTACTTC.

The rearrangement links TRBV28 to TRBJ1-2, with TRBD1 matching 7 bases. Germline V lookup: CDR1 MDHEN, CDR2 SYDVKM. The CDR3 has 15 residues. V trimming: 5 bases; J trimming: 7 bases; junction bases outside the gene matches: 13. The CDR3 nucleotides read TGTGCCAGCAGTCTCCCCGCGACAGGGCGGCGTGGCTACACCTTC. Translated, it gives CASSLPATGRRGYTF.

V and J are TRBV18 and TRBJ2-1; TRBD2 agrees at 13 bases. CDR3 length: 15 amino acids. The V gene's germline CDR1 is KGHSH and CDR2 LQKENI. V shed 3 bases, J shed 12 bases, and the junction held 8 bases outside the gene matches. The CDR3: CASSPTPLAGGRQFF. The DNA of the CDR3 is TGTGCCAGCTCACCCACCCCACTAGCGGGAGGGAGGCAGTTCTTC.

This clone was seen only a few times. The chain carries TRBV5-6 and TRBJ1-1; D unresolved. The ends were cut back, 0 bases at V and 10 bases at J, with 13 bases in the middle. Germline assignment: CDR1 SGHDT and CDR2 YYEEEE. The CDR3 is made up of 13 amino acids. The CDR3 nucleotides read TGTGCCAGCAGCTTGGCCCCCCAGGAAGGAGCTTTCTTT. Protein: CASSLAPQEGAFF.

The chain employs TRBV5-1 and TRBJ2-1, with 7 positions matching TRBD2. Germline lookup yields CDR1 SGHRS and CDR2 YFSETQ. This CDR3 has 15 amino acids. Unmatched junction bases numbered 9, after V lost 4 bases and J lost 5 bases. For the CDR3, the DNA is TGCGCCAGCAGCCCCGGGAGGACCGGGCACAATGAGCAGTTCTTC. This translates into CASSPGRTGHNEQFF.

The CDR3 nucleotides are TGCGCCAGCAGCTTAGACAGGACAGGCAATAATGAAAAACTGTTTTTT. It specifies CASSLDRTGNNEKLFF. This rearrangement joins TRBV5-1 to TRBJ1-4; TRBD1 matches 7 bases. The CDR3 runs 16 residues. Germline CDR1 is SGHRS and CDR2 is YFSETQ. After removal of 2 bases from V and 4 bases from J, the junction contained 8 bases not matched to a gene. Full variable domain (remainder filled in from reference TRBV5-1 and TRBJ1-4): KAGVTQTPRYLIKTRGQQVTLSCSPISGHRSVSWYQQTPGQGLQFLFEYFSETQRNKGNFPGRFSGRQFSNSRSEMNVSTLELGDSALYLCASSLDRTGNNEKLFFGSGTQLSVL.

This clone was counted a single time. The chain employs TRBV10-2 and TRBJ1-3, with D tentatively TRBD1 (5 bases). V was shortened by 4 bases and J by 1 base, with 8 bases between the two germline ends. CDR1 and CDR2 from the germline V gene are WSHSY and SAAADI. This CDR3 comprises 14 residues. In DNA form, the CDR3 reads TGCGCCAGCAGTGCTCCAGGGTCTGGAAACACCATATATTTT. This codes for CASSAPGSGNTIYF.

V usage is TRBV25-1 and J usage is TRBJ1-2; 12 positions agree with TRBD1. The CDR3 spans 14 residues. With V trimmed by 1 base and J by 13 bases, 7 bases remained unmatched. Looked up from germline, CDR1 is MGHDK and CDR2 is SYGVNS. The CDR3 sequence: CASSESGTGGLFTF. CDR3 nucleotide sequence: TGTGCCAGCAGTGAATCCGGGACAGGGGGCCTTTTCACCTTC.

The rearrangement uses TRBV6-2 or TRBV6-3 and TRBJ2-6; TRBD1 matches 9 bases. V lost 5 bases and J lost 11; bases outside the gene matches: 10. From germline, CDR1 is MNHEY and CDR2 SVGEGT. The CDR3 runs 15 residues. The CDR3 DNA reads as TGTGCCAGCAGTGAGCGGACAGGGGTTATCCACGTCCTGACTTTC. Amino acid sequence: CASSERTGVIHVLTF.